A single count supports the clone carrying this T cell receptor beta chain. The entry originates in a study of blood T cell repertoires in COVID-19. Study-wide background: Sites across the United States, Italy and Spain contributed samples from acute and convalescent COVID-19.

Germline CDR1 SGDLS, CDR2 YYNGEE. Trimming shortened V by 0 bases and J by 6 bases, and 10 bases separated the two germline ends. The CDR3 runs to 14 residues. Seattle's cohort entered during active infection and was followed longitudinally. In the authors' workflow: Reference gene primer amplification yielded estimated nucleated cell counts. Only in-frame clones appear in the TCRdb table, and some are missing; sequencing was by immunoSEQ multiplex PCR. V and J calls and clone size are given by that table; D and trimming were obtained from the DNA. Of under 200,000 clones listed, 70% to 90% are singletons.

The sequenced sample consisted of peripheral blood. J is TRBJ2-1 and V is TRBV9; D may be TRBD1 (6 bases). This clonotype originated in a man in his sixties with COVID-19, enrolled during active disease. The CDR3 reads CASSVEDSFNEQFF. The CDR3 nucleotides read TGTGCCAGCAGCGTAGAGGACAGCTTCAATGAGCAGTTCTTC.